Listed below are T cell receptor beta chains from one sample, sequenced in a study of graft-versus-host responses after intestinal transplantation. The assay was immunoSEQ multiplex PCR, and TCRdb's table has in-frame clones only and misses some. The table includes some 25,000 clones, 90% detected once. Sequences were derived from PBMCs, sampled 39 to 40 days after intestinal transplant. The receptors were gathered from a human patient who received an intestinal transplant, so some T cells may come from the graft donor. Each CDR3 is given with its conserved first and last residue. The D gene is left open where the match is weak. Clone size is not always given. Where it is, it says once, few, many or a class for expanded clones.

>TRBV27|.|.|TRBJ1-1
CASSLNSPITGLDTEAFF
TGTGCCAGCAGTTTAAATTCCCCCATAACAGGGTTAGACACTGAAGCTTTCTTT
>TRBV4-1|.|TRBD1|TRBJ2-5
CASSQARFQQGANRETQYF
TGCGCCAGCAGCCAGGCTCGGTTCCAACAGGGGGCTAATCGGGAGACCCAGTACTTC
>TRBV5-4|.|.|TRBJ2-1
CASSLPGGIYNEQFF
TGTGCCAGCAGCTTGCCAGGGGGGATCTACAATGAGCAGTTCTTC
>TRBV7-9|.|.|TRBJ1-1
CASSQGSGALSTEAFF
TGTGCCAGCAGCCAGGGGTCGGGGGCCCTAAGCACTGAAGCTTTCTTT
>TRBV28|.|TRBD2|TRBJ2-1
CASSSLAEVANEQFF
TGTGCCAGCAGTTCTCTAGCGGAAGTGGCCAATGAGCAGTTCTTC
>TRBV11-2|once|TRBD2|TRBJ2-7
CASSRDYYYEQYF
TGTGCCAGCAGCCGGGACTATTACTACGAGCAGTACTTC
>TRBV7-2|.|.|TRBJ2-1
CASSLGGPGRFYNEQFF
TGTGCCAGCAGCTTAGGAGGCCCGGGGAGGTTTTACAATGAGCAGTTCTTC
>TRBV6-1|.|.|TRBJ2-7
CASSSVSAYEQYF
TGTGCCAGCAGTTCCGTCTCGGCCTACGAGCAGTACTTC
>TRBV4-2|.|.|TRBJ1-5
CASSQDSNQPQHF
TGTGCCAGCAGCCAAGATAGCAATCAGCCCCAGCATTTT
>TRBV28|.|TRBD2|TRBJ2-5
CASSFMREVEETQYF
TGTGCCAGCAGTTTCATGCGGGAGGTAGAAGAGACCCAGTACTTC
>TRBV9|.|.|TRBJ2-1
CASSVEGEHNEQFF
TGTGCCAGCAGCGTAGAGGGGGAACACAATGAGCAGTTCTTC
>TRBV6-8|.|.|TRBJ2-7
CASRSVNEQYF
TGTGCCAGCAGGTCGGTGAACGAGCAGTACTTC
>TRBV18|.|TRBD1|TRBJ1-5
CASSPSGGHQPQHF
TGTGCCAGCTCACCATCAGGGGGCCATCAGCCCCAGCATTTT
>TRBV5-5|.|TRBD1|TRBJ2-7
CASSLWQGAAYEQYF
TGTGCCAGCAGCTTGTGGCAGGGGGCCGCCTACGAGCAGTACTTC
>TRBV28|.|.|TRBJ2-4
CASIRPGLRYF
TGTGCCAGCATTCGACCGGGCCTACGATACTTC
>TRBV2|.|TRBD2|TRBJ2-5
CASSGSSGYQETQYF
TGTGCCAGCAGTGGATCTAGCGGGTACCAAGAGACCCAGTACTTC
>TRBV6-5|once|.|TRBJ1-5
CASSYRQPNQPQHF
TGTGCCAGCAGTTACCGACAGCCTAATCAGCCCCAGCATTTT
>TRBV7-9|.|TRBD1|TRBJ1-4
CASSLVGGATNEKLFF
TGTGCCAGCAGCTTAGTAGGGGGCGCAACTAATGAAAAACTGTTTTTT
>TRBV6-1|.|.|TRBJ1-5
CASSEAQGNQPQHF
TGTGCCAGCAGTGAAGCACAGGGCAATCAGCCCCAGCATTTT
>TRBV28|.|.|TRBJ2-7
CASALYSYEQYF
TGTGCCAGCGCACTGTACTCCTACGAGCAGTACTTC
>TRBV10-3|.|TRBD2|TRBJ2-3
CAISESERESTDTQYF
TGTGCCATCAGTGAGTCGGAGCGGGAAAGCACAGATACGCAGTATTTT
>TRBV21-1|.|.|TRBJ2-3
CASSKGEECTDTQYF
TGTGCCAGCAGCAAAGGAGAGGAATGCACAGATACGCAGTATTTT
>TRBV7-2|.|.|TRBJ2-7
CASSFSYEQYF
TGTGCCAGCAGCTTCTCCTACGAGCAGTACTTC
>TRBV30|.|.|TRBJ2-6
CAWSRSGANVLTF
TGTGCCTGGAGCAGGTCTGGGGCCAACGTCCTGACTTTC
>TRBV19|.|TRBD2|TRBJ2-1
CASSIVGTSGYNEQFF
TGTGCCAGTAGTATAGTCGGGACTAGTGGGTACAATGAGCAGTTCTTC
>TRBV28|.|.|TRBJ2-5
CASSFRTVRQETQYF
TGTGCCAGCAGTTTTCGGACAGTGAGACAAGAGACCCAGTACTTC
>TRBV6-5|.|.|TRBJ1-2
CASVGEGTYGYTF
TGTGCCAGCGTCGGGGAGGGGACCTATGGCTACACCTTC
>TRBV18|.|.|TRBJ2-2
CAIPSTKGVGELFF
TGTGCCATCCCATCCACGAAGGGCGTCGGGGAGCTGTTTTTT
>TRBV6-6|.|.|TRBJ2-2
CASSLYQGGGELFF
TGTGCCAGCAGTTTATACCAGGGAGGCGGGGAGCTGTTTTTT
>TRBV11-2|.|.|TRBJ2-5
CASSLSTGEETQYF
TGTGCCAGCAGCTTATCGACAGGAGAAGAGACCCAGTACTTC
>TRBV5-1|.|TRBD1|TRBJ2-7
CASSSGQNLFYEQYF
TGCGCCAGCAGCTCGGGACAGAATCTTTTCTACGAGCAGTACTTC
>TRBV7-9|.|.|TRBJ2-5
CASSLAFGRAGETQYF
TGTGCCAGCAGCTTAGCGTTCGGCAGGGCTGGGGAGACCCAGTACTTC
>TRBV28|once|.|TRBJ1-3
CASSEGDPGGNTIYF
TGTGCCAGCAGTGAGGGTGACCCTGGGGGAAACACCATATATTTT
>TRBV14|.|.|TRBJ2-7
CASSRGDRAYSYEQYF
TGTGCCAGCAGCCGGGGGGACAGAGCCTACTCCTACGAGCAGTACTTC
>TRBV27|.|.|TRBJ1-2
CASSESGYRLNYGYTF
TGTGCCAGCAGCGAATCTGGTTATCGGCTAAACTATGGCTACACCTTC